Presented here are 14 T cell receptor beta chains from one specimen sequenced in a study of blood T cell repertoires in COVID-19. This table comes from immunoSEQ multiplex PCR, and its TCRdb copy is limited to in-frame clones, with some not included. The profile shows 150,000 to 200,000 clones, roughly 91% of them singletons. The sample consisted of peripheral blood. These receptors all come from a woman between 45 and 65 years old with acute or convalescent COVID-19.

The chain has TRBV7-3 and TRBJ1-1; D unresolved. Trimming took off 2 bases at V and 4 bases at J, with 11 bases between the two ends. The CDR3 runs to 14 residues. CDR1 SGHTA and CDR2 FQGTGA come from the germline V gene. In DNA, the CDR3 is TGTGCCAGCAGCTTAGGCACTCCGGGCACTGAAGCTTTCTTT. Translated, it gives CASSLGTPGTEAFF.

This chain links TRBV4-1 with TRBJ2-1; weak D call: TRBD2 (6 bases). This CDR3 is built from 16 residues. Germline V lookup: CDR1 MGHRA, CDR2 YSYEKL. The ends were cut back, 4 bases at V and 0 bases at J, with 13 bases in the middle. CDR3 in DNA: TGCGCCAGCAGCCCAGTGGGTAGCGGCTCCTACAATGAGCAGTTCTTC. Translating it yields CASSPVGSGSYNEQFF.

The chain joins TRBV2 to TRBJ1-3; a possible D gene is TRBD1 (6 bases). Between the trimmed V and J ends, which lost 7 bases and 6 bases, there was a span of 16 bases. The CDR3 is 14 amino acids. The V gene's germline CDR1 is SNHLY and CDR2 FYNNEI. The CDR3 nucleotides read TGTGCCAGCATTCTTGCGGACAGCGCAAACACCATATATTTT. Protein: CASILADSANTIYF.

The rearrangement uses TRBV7-9 and TRBJ2-7; TRBD1 aligns across 7 bases. The germline gives CDR1 SEHNR, CDR2 FQNEAQ (reference sequence). The CDR3 totals 14 residues. With V trimmed by 4 bases and J by 3 bases, 6 bases remained unmatched. The CDR3 DNA follows: TGTGCCAGCAGCTCCAAGGGGGCATTCTACGAGCAGTACTTC. It encodes CASSSKGAFYEQYF.

The chain is built from TRBV28 and TRBJ1-6; TRBD1 matches 9 bases. The germline gives CDR1 MDHEN, CDR2 SYDVKM. There are 14 residues in the CDR3. J lost 7 bases, V lost 2 bases, and 0 bases had no gene match. CDR3 amino acids: CASSLGQGNSPLHF. As DNA, the CDR3 is TGTGCCAGCAGTTTAGGACAGGGGAATTCACCCCTCCACTTT.

This rearrangement joins TRBV19 to TRBJ2-5; TRBD2 matches at 8 bases. The germline V gene encodes CDR1 LNHDA and CDR2 SQIVND (reference sequence). The CDR3 is made up of 15 amino acids. V was clipped by 5 bases and J by 0 bases; unmatched bases: 5. The CDR3 bases are TGTGCCAGTAGTTGGTCAGCGGGGGACCAAGAGACCCAGTACTTC. It encodes CASSWSAGDQETQYF.

The CDR3 spells CASSERGGGTMGGEKLFF. CDR3 nucleotides: TGTGCCAGCAGTGAAAGAGGGGGGGGCACCATGGGCGGTGAAAAACTGTTTTTT. The chain recombines TRBV6-1 with TRBJ1-4; tentative D call: TRBD1 (6 bases). Trimming removed 2 bases from V and 7 bases from J, with 23 bases in between. Looked up from germline, CDR1 is MNHNS and CDR2 is SASEGT. The CDR3 extends over 18 amino acids.

This chain uses TRBV10-3 with TRBJ2-2; possible D gene TRBD2, 6 bases. Germline CDR1 is ENHRY and CDR2 is SYGVKD. This CDR3 contains 17 residues. V was shortened by 4 bases and J by 1 base, with 16 bases between the two germline ends. CDR3 region: CAISGTGDTRNTGELFF. In nucleotides, the CDR3 is TGTGCCATCAGTGGTACGGGGGATACTCGGAACACCGGGGAGCTGTTTTTT.

The J gene is TRBJ1-5, the V gene TRBV15; D might be TRBD1 (6 bases). The CDR3 covers 15 residues. CDR1 and CDR2 (germline): LNHNV, YYDKDF (reference sequence). The V end was cut by 0 bases, the J end by 5 bases, with 11 bases between. The CDR3 DNA follows: TGTGCCACCAGCAGAGACTGGACAGACCATCAGCCCCAGCATTTT. This translates into CATSRDWTDHQPQHF.

This clone occurred once. V usage is TRBV19 and J usage is TRBJ1-1; TRBD1 matches at 8 bases. This CDR3 has 14 amino acids. Germline CDR1 and CDR2: LNHDA and SQIVND (reference sequence). The trim removed 5 bases at V and 4 bases at J, leaving 6 bases unmatched. CDR3 in DNA: TGTGCCAGTAGTCCTTCAGGGGGCCGCACTGAAGCTTTCTTT. Protein sequence: CASSPSGGRTEAFF. The full variable domain, with the rest looked up from reference TRBV19 and TRBJ1-1, is DGGITQSPKYLFRKEGQNVTLSCEQNLNHDAMYWYRQDPGQGLRLIYYSQIVNDFQKGDIAEGYSVSREKKESFPLTVTSAQKNPTAFYLCASSPSGGRTEAFFGQGTRLTVV.

The chain is built from TRBV5-4 and TRBJ1-2, with TRBD1 as a possible D gene (5 bases). The CDR3 has 15 amino acids. Trimming took 4 bases from V and 1 from J, leaving 14 bases between them. The germline gives CDR1 SGHNT, CDR2 YYREEE (reference sequence). This CDR3 reads CASSRKGPGNYGYTF. The DNA for the CDR3 is TGTGCCAGCAGCAGGAAGGGGCCCGGTAACTATGGCTACACCTTC.

The rearrangement links TRBV20-1 to TRBJ2-1; D is possibly TRBD1 (6 bases). Germline CDR1 reads DFQATT; CDR2 reads SNEGSKA (reference sequence). V gave up 3 bases and J gave up 7 bases, with 7 bases separating them. The CDR3 consists of 11 residues. CDR3 nucleotides: TGCAGTGCTAGTCAGGGGAATGAGCAGTTCTTC. This gives the protein CSASQGNEQFF.

The gene calls are TRBV28 and TRBJ2-3; a weak D match, TRBD2 (5 bases). Germline V CDR1 and CDR2: MDHEN, SYDVKM. Deletions cut 1 base from V and 2 bases from J, with 13 bases between. The CDR3 covers 16 residues. CDR3 coding DNA: TGTGCCAGCAGTTTATTGTCTAGCTCCCTCACAGATACGCAGTATTTT. It yields the protein CASSLLSSSLTDTQYF.

The chain uses TRBV19 and TRBJ2-2; TRBD1 matches at 9 bases. Trimming took 7 bases from V and 2 from J; bases not matched to a gene: 5. Germline loops: CDR1 LNHDA, CDR2 SQIVND (reference sequence). The CDR3 runs 15 residues. Here the CDR3 reads CASNMGQGNTGELFF. Here the CDR3 DNA reads TGTGCCAGTAATATGGGACAGGGAAACACCGGGGAGCTGTTTTTT.